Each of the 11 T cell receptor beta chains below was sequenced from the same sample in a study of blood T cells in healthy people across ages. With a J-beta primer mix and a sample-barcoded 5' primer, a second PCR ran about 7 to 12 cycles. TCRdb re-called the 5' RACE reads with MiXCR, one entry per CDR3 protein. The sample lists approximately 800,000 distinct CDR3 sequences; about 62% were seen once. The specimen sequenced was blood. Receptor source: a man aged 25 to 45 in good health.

Written as DNA, the CDR3 is TGTGCCATCAGTGAGAACGGGGACACTGAAGCTTTCTTT. Its protein product is CAISENGDTEAFF. V is TRBV10-3 and J is TRBJ1-1, with unresolved D. The CDR3 is 13 amino acids. V was clipped by 2 bases and J by 3 bases, with 7 bases between them. Germline CDR1 reads ENHRY; CDR2 reads SYGVKD.

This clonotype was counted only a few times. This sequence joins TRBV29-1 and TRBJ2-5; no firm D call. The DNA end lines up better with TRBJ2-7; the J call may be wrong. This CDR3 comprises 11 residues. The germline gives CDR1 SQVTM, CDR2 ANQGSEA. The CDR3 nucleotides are TGCAGCGTTGTGGGCCTCTACGAGCAGTACTTC. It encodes CSVVGLYEQYF.

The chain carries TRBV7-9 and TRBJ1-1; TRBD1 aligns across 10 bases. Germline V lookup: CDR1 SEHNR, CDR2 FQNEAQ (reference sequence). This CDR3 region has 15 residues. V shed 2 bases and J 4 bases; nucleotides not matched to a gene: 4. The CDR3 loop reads CASSLSGQGTTEAFF. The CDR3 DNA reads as TGTGCCAGCAGCTTATCGGGACAGGGGACCACTGAAGCTTTCTTT. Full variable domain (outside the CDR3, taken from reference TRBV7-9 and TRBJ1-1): DTGVSQNPRHKITKRGQNVTFRCDPISEHNRLYWYRQTLGQGPEFLTYFQNEAQLEKSRLLSDRFSAERPKGSFSTLEIQRTEQGDSAMYLCASSLSGQGTTEAFFGQGTRLTVV.

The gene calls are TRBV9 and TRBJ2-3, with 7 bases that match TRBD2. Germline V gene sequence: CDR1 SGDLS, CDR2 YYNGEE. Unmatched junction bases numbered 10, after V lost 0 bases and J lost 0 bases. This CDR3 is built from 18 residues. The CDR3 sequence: CASSVDAGVFPSTDTQYF. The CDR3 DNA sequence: TGTGCCAGCAGCGTAGACGCGGGGGTCTTCCCTAGCACAGATACGCAGTATTTT.

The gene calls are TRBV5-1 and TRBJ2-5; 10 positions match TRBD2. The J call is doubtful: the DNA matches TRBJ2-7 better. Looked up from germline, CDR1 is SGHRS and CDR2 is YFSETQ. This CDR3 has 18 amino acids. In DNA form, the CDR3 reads TGCGCCAGCAGCTTGATGCGGGCTAGCGGGGGCCCATATTACGAGCAGTACTTC. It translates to CASSLMRASGGPYYEQYF.

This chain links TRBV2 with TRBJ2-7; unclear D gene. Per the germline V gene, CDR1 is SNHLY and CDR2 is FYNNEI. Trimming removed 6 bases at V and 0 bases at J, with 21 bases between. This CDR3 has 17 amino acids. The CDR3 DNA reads TGTGCCAGCAGCGATCCGGTCACAGACCATTCCTCCTACGAGCAGTACTTC. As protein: CASSDPVTDHSSYEQYF.

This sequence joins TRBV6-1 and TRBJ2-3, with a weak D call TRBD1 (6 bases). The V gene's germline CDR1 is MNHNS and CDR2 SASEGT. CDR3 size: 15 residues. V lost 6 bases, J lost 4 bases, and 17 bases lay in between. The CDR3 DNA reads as TGTGCCAGCAGACTAACAGGGTGGGGGCCAGATACGCAGTATTTT. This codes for CASRLTGWGPDTQYF.

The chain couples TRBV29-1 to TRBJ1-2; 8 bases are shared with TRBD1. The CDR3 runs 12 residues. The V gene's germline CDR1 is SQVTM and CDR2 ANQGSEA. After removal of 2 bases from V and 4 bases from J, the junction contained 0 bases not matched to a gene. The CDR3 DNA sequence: TGCAGCGTTGAAACAGGGGGCTATGGCTACACCTTC. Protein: CSVETGGYGYTF. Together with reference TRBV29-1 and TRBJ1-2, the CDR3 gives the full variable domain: SAVISQKPSRDICQRGTSLTIQCQVDSQVTMMFWYRQQPGQSLTLIATANQGSEATYESGFVIDKFPISRPNLTFSTLTVSNMSPEDSSIYLCSVETGGYGYTFGSGTRLTVV.

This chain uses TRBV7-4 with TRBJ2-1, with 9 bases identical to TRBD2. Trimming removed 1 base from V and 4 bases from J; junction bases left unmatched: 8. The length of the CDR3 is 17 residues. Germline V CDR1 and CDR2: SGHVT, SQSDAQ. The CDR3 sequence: CASSLDPDSGSYNEQFF. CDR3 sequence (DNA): TGTGCCAGCAGCTTAGATCCAGATAGCGGGAGTTACAATGAGCAGTTCTTC.

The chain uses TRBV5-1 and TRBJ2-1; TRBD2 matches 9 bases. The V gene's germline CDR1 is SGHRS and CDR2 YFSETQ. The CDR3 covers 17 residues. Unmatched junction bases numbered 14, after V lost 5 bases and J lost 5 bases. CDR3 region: CASRQNPGTSINNEQFF. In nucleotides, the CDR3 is TGCGCCAGCAGACAAAACCCCGGGACTAGCATAAACAATGAGCAGTTCTTC. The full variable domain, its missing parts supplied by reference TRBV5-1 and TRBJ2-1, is KAGVTQTPRYLIKTRGQQVTLSCSPISGHRSVSWYQQTPGQGLQFLFEYFSETQRNKGNFPGRFSGRQFSNSRSEMNVSTLELGDSALYLCASRQNPGTSINNEQFFGPGTRLTVL.

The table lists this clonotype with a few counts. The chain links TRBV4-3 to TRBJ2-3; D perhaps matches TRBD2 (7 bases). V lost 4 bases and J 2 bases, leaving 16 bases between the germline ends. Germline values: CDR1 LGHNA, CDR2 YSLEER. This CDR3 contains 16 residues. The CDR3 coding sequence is TGCGCCAGCAGCCTACTGTGGGGGGGCATCACAGATACGCAGTATTTT. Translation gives CASSLLWGGITDTQYF.